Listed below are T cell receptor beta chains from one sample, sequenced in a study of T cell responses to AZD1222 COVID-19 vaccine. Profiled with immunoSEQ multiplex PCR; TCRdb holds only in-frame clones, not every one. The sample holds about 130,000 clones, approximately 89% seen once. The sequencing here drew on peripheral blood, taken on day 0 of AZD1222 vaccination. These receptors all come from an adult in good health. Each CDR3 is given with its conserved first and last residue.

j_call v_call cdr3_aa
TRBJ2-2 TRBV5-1 CASSRPGTSTGELFF
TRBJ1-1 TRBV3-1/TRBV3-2 CASSQVGGLNTEAFF
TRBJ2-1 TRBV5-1 CASSLVGDSYNEQFF
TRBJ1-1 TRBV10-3 CAIGQTANTEAFF
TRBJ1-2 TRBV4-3 CASSQPTGGYTF
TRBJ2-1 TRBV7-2 CASSLYSTSGSNEQFF
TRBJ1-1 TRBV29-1 CSVETGSKTFF
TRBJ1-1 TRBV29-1 CSVDSSGSAFF
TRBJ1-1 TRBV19 CASSSDRIMNTEAFF
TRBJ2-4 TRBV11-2 CASSLDYIQYF